The 27 T cell receptor beta chains below all came from one sample that was sequenced in a study of T cell responses to AZD1222 COVID-19 vaccine. Assay used: immunoSEQ multiplex PCR; TCRdb lists only in-frame clones, some missing. This sample has 95,000 or so clones; 85% to 90% occur once, and the top ten carry around 4%. Here the sequenced sample was peripheral blood, taken on day 0 of AZD1222 vaccination. The origin of the receptors is an adult in good health.

The gene calls are TRBV7-9 and TRBJ1-2, with D tentatively TRBD1 (5 bases). The germline gives CDR1 SEHNR, CDR2 FQNEAQ (reference sequence). V lost 0 bases to trimming and J lost 1 base, with 9 bases between them. The CDR3 contains 15 residues. As DNA, the CDR3 is TGTGCCAGCAGCTTAGCATGGGGGAATAACTATGGCTACACCTTC. As protein: CASSLAWGNNYGYTF.

The chain joins TRBV5-6 to TRBJ2-7; D gene unclear. This CDR3 has 13 amino acids. V was shortened by 7 bases and J by 11 bases, with 22 bases between the two germline ends. Germline lookup yields CDR1 SGHDT and CDR2 YYEEEE. The CDR3 nucleotides read TGTGCCAGCTACGAATCGTTTGGGTCGGCGGAGTACTTC. This translates into CASYESFGSAEYF.

V usage is TRBV15 and J usage is TRBJ1-4; TRBD1 agrees at 7 bases. Trimming at V came to 3 bases and at J to 6 bases, leaving 7 bases not matched to a gene. Looked up from germline, CDR1 is LNHNV and CDR2 is YYDKDF (reference sequence). This CDR3 is 15 amino acids long. The CDR3 loop reads CATSRTGRGDEKLFF. Here the CDR3 DNA reads TGTGCCACCAGCAGGACAGGGCGAGGGGATGAAAAACTGTTTTTT.

The V call is TRBV7-2, the J call TRBJ1-2, with 8 bases matching TRBD1. Looked up from germline, CDR1 is SGHTA and CDR2 is FQGNSA. This CDR3 contains 15 residues. J lost 0 bases, V lost 5 bases, and 5 bases had no gene match. Here the CDR3 reads CASSPRTGPNYGYTF. CDR3 coding DNA: TGTGCCAGCAGCCCCCGGACAGGGCCTAACTATGGCTACACCTTC.

The gene calls are TRBV4-3 and TRBJ1-1, with 7 bases fitting TRBD1. The length of the CDR3 is 16 residues. Trimming cost V 1 base and J 4 bases; bases outside gene matches: 9. Per the germline V gene, CDR1 is LGHNA and CDR2 is YSLEER. Here the CDR3 reads CASSQGGGDRATEAFF. CDR3 DNA sequence: TGCGCCAGCAGCCAAGGGGGAGGAGACAGGGCCACTGAAGCTTTCTTT.

The CDR3 nucleotides are TGTGCCAGCAGGAAACGAAACCAGGTTGACGCGTCAACCGGGGAGCTGTTTTTT. Protein sequence: CASRKRNQVDASTGELFF. The chain recombines TRBV28 with TRBJ2-2; D gene uncertain. This CDR3 has 18 residues. Germline V lookup: CDR1 MDHEN, CDR2 SYDVKM. V was shortened by 6 bases and J by 5 bases, with 25 bases between the two germline ends.

The chain has TRBV3-1 (or the pseudogene TRBV3-2) and TRBJ1-1; maybe TRBD1 (5 bases). Germline values: CDR1 LGHDT, CDR2 YNNKEL (reference sequence). This CDR3 contains 16 residues. The V end lost 4 bases, the J end lost 4 bases, and 19 bases lay between the germline ends. The DNA for the CDR3 is TGTGCCAGCAGCCTTGGGACTAGCGGATGGGGCACTGAAGCTTTCTTT. It is translated as CASSLGTSGWGTEAFF.

This CDR3 reads CASSESGSNGYTF. The CDR3 nucleotides read TGTGCCAGCAGTGAATCCGGGTCGAACGGCTACACCTTC. The chain couples TRBV2 to TRBJ1-2; D gene ambiguous. V was shortened by 2 bases and J by 8 bases, with 12 bases between the two germline ends. There are 13 residues in the CDR3. Per the germline V gene, CDR1 is SNHLY and CDR2 is FYNNEI.

This clone was found a few times. The CDR3 loop reads CASSPLWGGNGTPEAFF. In DNA form, the CDR3 reads TGTGCCAGCAGTCCACTCTGGGGAGGGAACGGAACTCCTGAAGCTTTCTTT. This chain connects TRBV6-6 to TRBJ1-1; D is unresolved. The V gene's germline CDR1 is MNHNY and CDR2 SVGAGI (reference sequence). V was cut by 5 bases and J by 6 bases, with 25 bases left in between. This CDR3 has 17 residues.

This clone was recorded only once. The chain uses TRBV15 and TRBJ2-5; 7 nucleotides match TRBD2. CDR3 length: 17 amino acids. Germline CDR1 reads LNHNV; CDR2 reads YYDKDF (reference sequence). With V trimmed by 5 bases and J by 2 bases, 14 bases remained unmatched. The chain's CDR3 is CATSRPLGGGTQETQYF. The DNA for the CDR3 is TGTGCCACCAGCCGGCCCTTGGGGGGGGGAACTCAAGAGACCCAGTACTTC.

This chain links TRBV6-5 with TRBJ2-3; D not resolved. The CDR3 is 13 residues long. Germline V gene lookup returns CDR1 MNHEY and CDR2 SVGAGI. V dropped 5 bases and J dropped 1 base, with 7 bases sitting between them. The CDR3 sequence: CASSPGRTDTQYF. In DNA form, the CDR3 reads TGTGCCAGCAGTCCCGGACGCACAGATACGCAGTATTTT.

This clone was detected only once. This chain links TRBV7-9 with TRBJ1-1; no clear D gene. V dropped 1 base and J dropped 9 bases, with 12 bases sitting between them. The CDR3 totals 13 residues. CDR1 SEHNR and CDR2 FQNEAQ come from the germline V gene (reference sequence). The CDR3 loop reads CASSLELGSKAFF. The CDR3 coding sequence is TGTGCCAGCAGCTTAGAATTAGGGAGTAAAGCTTTCTTT. The whole variable domain, filled in from reference TRBV7-9 and TRBJ1-1, reads DTGVSQNPRHKITKRGQNVTFRCDPISEHNRLYWYRQTLGQGPEFLTYFQNEAQLEKSRLLSDRFSAERPKGSFSTLEIQRTEQGDSAMYLCASSLELGSKAFFGQGTRLTVV.

The chain has TRBV27 and TRBJ1-1, with D unclear. CDR3 size: 13 residues. Germline V gene data show CDR1 as MNHEY and CDR2 as SMNVEV (reference sequence). V was trimmed by 6 bases and J by 3 bases, leaving 11 bases between them. The CDR3 region is CASSSREDTEAFF. In DNA form, the CDR3 reads TGTGCCAGCAGCTCGAGGGAGGACACTGAAGCTTTCTTT.

The genes are TRBV10-2 and TRBJ1-6, with D unclear. The CDR3 is 15 residues long. The V end lost 3 bases, the J end lost 10 bases, and 16 bases lay between the germline ends. Germline CDR1 reads WSHSY; CDR2 reads SAAADI. The CDR3 is CASSERDTERSPLHF. CDR3 bases: TGCGCCAGCAGTGAACGAGACACCGAACGGTCACCCCTCCACTTT.

The CDR3 loop reads CASRLAGVKGTDTQYF. The CDR3, as DNA: TGTGCCAGCAGACTAGCGGGGGTGAAGGGCACAGATACGCAGTATTTT. V gene TRBV3-1 (or the pseudogene TRBV3-2) combines with J gene TRBJ2-3, with 11 positions matching TRBD2. CDR1 is LGHDT, CDR2 YNNKEL, per germline (reference sequence). The CDR3 consists of 16 residues. After removal of 6 bases from V and 1 base from J, the junction contained 6 bases not matched to a gene.

The chain recombines TRBV4-1 with TRBJ2-1, with a weak D call TRBD2 (5 bases). The CDR3 is 18 amino acids. V lost 1 base and J 0 bases, leaving 16 bases between the germline ends. Germline V gene sequence: CDR1 MGHRA, CDR2 YSYEKL. Written as DNA, the CDR3 is TGCGCCAGCAGCCAAGCCCCCCGGGGATACAGCTCCTACAATGAGCAGTTCTTC. Protein product: CASSQAPRGYSSYNEQFF.

V is TRBV6-1 and J is TRBJ2-7; either TRBD1 or TRBD2 may fit D (5 bases each). Germline V gene lookup returns CDR1 MNHNS and CDR2 SASEGT. This CDR3 region has 14 residues. V lost 1 base, J lost 9 bases, and 16 bases lay in between. The CDR3 DNA reads as TGTGCCAGCAGTGAAGTCGGGACCGCCCTACGGCAGTACTTC. This codes for CASSEVGTALRQYF.

J is TRBJ1-2 and V is TRBV15, with D uncertain. This CDR3 spans 16 amino acids. Germline assignment: CDR1 LNHNV and CDR2 YYDKDF (reference sequence). V dropped 3 bases and J dropped 4 bases, with 18 bases sitting between them. CDR3 in amino acids: CATSSDSITPFYGYTF. The CDR3 DNA reads TGTGCCACCAGCAGCGACTCCATAACCCCCTTCTATGGCTACACCTTC.

The chain links TRBV5-1 to TRBJ1-1; D gene unclear. V was shortened by 4 bases and J by 1 base, with 20 bases between the two germline ends. Germline CDR1 SGHRS, CDR2 YFSETQ. The CDR3 totals 17 residues. DNA of the CDR3: TGCGCCAGCAGCACTAGCCGGTCGGGAGGAAGGAACACTGAAGCTTTCTTT. It is translated as CASSTSRSGGRNTEAFF.

This chain links TRBV5-1 with TRBJ2-1; 11 positions match TRBD1. The trim removed 1 base at V and 6 bases at J, leaving 6 bases unmatched. The CDR3 is 16 amino acids. Germline V gene lookup returns CDR1 SGHRS and CDR2 YFSETQ. The CDR3 nucleotides read TGCGCCAGCAGCTTGCCGGGGACAGGGGGTTTCAATGAGCAGTTCTTC. Translation gives CASSLPGTGGFNEQFF.

The genes are TRBV5-1 and TRBJ1-2; tentative D call: TRBD1 (6 bases). V was shortened by 4 bases and J by 6 bases, with 7 bases between the two germline ends. CDR1 and CDR2 from the germline V gene are SGHRS and YFSETQ. The CDR3 has 11 amino acids. The CDR3 is CASSRGNGYTF. DNA of the CDR3: TGCGCCAGCAGCAGGGGGAATGGCTACACCTTC. The full variable domain, its missing parts supplied by reference TRBV5-1 and TRBJ1-2, is KAGVTQTPRYLIKTRGQQVTLSCSPISGHRSVSWYQQTPGQGLQFLFEYFSETQRNKGNFPGRFSGRQFSNSRSEMNVSTLELGDSALYLCASSRGNGYTFGSGTRLTVV.

J is TRBJ1-2 and V is TRBV6-1; a possible D gene is TRBD1 (5 bases). Germline CDR1 MNHNS, CDR2 SASEGT. V was shortened by 6 bases and J by 7 bases, with 15 bases between the two germline ends. The CDR3 consists of 13 residues. CDR3 nucleotide sequence: TGTGCCAGCAGCCCGGGGGGGGTCAGTGGCTACACCTTC. It yields the protein CASSPGGVSGYTF.

The chain recombines TRBV2 with TRBJ1-2; 7 bases are shared with TRBD1. The ends lost 5 bases at V and 4 bases at J; junction bases unmatched: 7. CDR1 is SNHLY, CDR2 FYNNEI, per germline. The CDR3 consists of 14 residues. CDR3 bases: TGTGCCAGCAGTTTGACAGGGTTTGGCTATGGCTACACCTTC. Its translation is CASSLTGFGYGYTF.

This chain uses TRBV19 with TRBJ2-1; D call uncertain. The length of the CDR3 is 14 residues. Germline V gene lookup returns CDR1 LNHDA and CDR2 SQIVND (reference sequence). V dropped 5 bases and J dropped 4 bases, with 12 bases sitting between them. The CDR3 sequence: CASSDPRMYNEQFF. The CDR3, as DNA: TGTGCCAGTAGTGATCCGAGAATGTACAATGAGCAGTTCTTC.

The rearrangement links TRBV3-1 (or the pseudogene TRBV3-2) to TRBJ1-2; D unresolved. The CDR3 contains 17 residues. The V end lost 6 bases, the J end lost 1 base, and 21 bases lay between the germline ends. Germline CDR1 reads LGHDT; CDR2 reads YNNKEL (reference sequence). The CDR3 loop reads CASRSLGSSGINYGYTF. In nucleotides, the CDR3 is TGTGCCAGCAGGTCGTTAGGATCTTCAGGCATTAACTATGGCTACACCTTC.

The chain recombines TRBV4-1 with TRBJ1-1; D ambiguous. Germline lookup yields CDR1 MGHRA and CDR2 YSYEKL. The V gene lost 3 bases and the J gene lost 4 bases, with 12 bases spanning the gap. The CDR3 extends over 14 amino acids. The CDR3 DNA sequence: TGCGCCAGCAGCCACCCCAGAGGACGCACTGAAGCTTTCTTT. Translated: CASSHPRGRTEAFF.

V is TRBV7-9 and J is TRBJ1-1; tentative D call: TRBD1 (6 bases). V shed 5 bases and J shed 1 base, with 14 bases lying between them. The CDR3 extends over 15 amino acids. Germline V gives CDR1 SEHNR, CDR2 FQNEAQ (reference sequence). The CDR3 coding sequence is TGTGCCAGCAGCCAGGGGCCTGGAAGGAACACTGAAGCTTTCTTT. It yields the protein CASSQGPGRNTEAFF.